The 25 T cell receptor beta chains listed next were all sequenced from one sample in a study of blood T cell repertoires in COVID-19. The assay was immunoSEQ multiplex PCR, and TCRdb's table has in-frame clones only and misses some. The sample contains under 350,000 clones, around nine tenths of which appear only once. The specimen was peripheral blood. The receptor source for this set is a man aged 35 to 55 with acute or convalescent COVID-19.

The J gene is TRBJ1-2, the V gene TRBV27, with TRBD1 as a possible D gene (5 bases). This CDR3 is built from 14 residues. The germline CDR1 and CDR2 sequences are MNHEY and SMNVEV (reference sequence). Trimming took off 5 bases at V and 6 bases at J, with 16 bases between the two ends. CDR3 protein: CASSPRGTPDGYTF. Here the CDR3 DNA reads TGTGCCAGCAGTCCCCGGGGGACCCCTGATGGCTACACCTTC.

The J gene is TRBJ2-3, the V gene TRBV24-1; 9 bases fit TRBD1. The CDR3 loop spans 15 amino acids. V dropped 9 bases and J dropped 6; count of bases not matched to a gene: 12. Germline V gives CDR1 KGHDR, CDR2 SFDVKD. The DNA for the CDR3 is TGTGCCACCGACGGGACAGGGAAGGGGGAGGATACGCAGTATTTT. This gives the protein CATDGTGKGEDTQYF.

The chain recombines TRBV28 with TRBJ1-6, with 10 bases fitting TRBD1. CDR1 and CDR2 (germline): MDHEN, SYDVKM. The ends lost 5 bases at V and 10 bases at J; junction bases unmatched: 8. The CDR3 runs to 15 residues. The CDR3 DNA follows: TGTGCCAGCAGTCTTAGGACAGGGGGTGGGTCACCCCTCCACTTT. The encoded protein is CASSLRTGGGSPLHF. The full variable domain, in which reference TRBV28 and TRBJ1-6 provide the parts outside the CDR3, is DVKVTQSSRYLVKRTGEKVFLECVQDMDHENMFWYRQDPGLGLRLIYFSYDVKMKEKGDIPEGYSVSREKKERFSLILESASTNQTSMYLCASSLRTGGGSPLHFGNGTRLTVT.

V usage is TRBV12-5 and J usage is TRBJ2-1, with D possibly being TRBD1 (5 bases). The CDR3 has 12 amino acids. Looked up from germline, CDR1 is LGHNT and CDR2 is FRNRAP. Trimming shortened V by 6 bases and J by 7 bases, and 10 bases separated the two germline ends. CDR3 protein: CASGKTDNEQFF. Here the CDR3 DNA reads TGTGCTAGTGGGAAGACAGATAATGAGCAGTTCTTC.

The genes are TRBV19 and TRBJ2-3; 7 nucleotides match TRBD1. The junction had 2 bases not matched to a gene; V was cut back by 0 bases and J by 2 bases. The CDR3 spans 15 residues. CDR1 and CDR2 (germline): LNHDA, SQIVND (reference sequence). CDR3 DNA: TGTGCCAGTAGTATAGAAGGACAGGACACAGATACGCAGTATTTT. Translating gives CASSIEGQDTDTQYF.

The chain joins TRBV3-1 (or the pseudogene TRBV3-2) to TRBJ2-1, with D possibly being TRBD1 (7 bases). CDR3 size: 16 residues. The ends were cut back, 0 bases at V and 10 bases at J, with 19 bases in the middle. Germline CDR1 is LGHDT and CDR2 is YNNKEL (reference sequence). CDR3 DNA: TGTGCCAGCAGCCAAGATAAGACAGGGAGGCGCTGGGAGCAGTTCTTC. Protein: CASSQDKTGRRWEQFF.

The chain joins TRBV19 to TRBJ1-6, with no clear D. From germline, CDR1 is LNHDA and CDR2 SQIVND (reference sequence). The CDR3 has 13 amino acids. Trimming took off 5 bases at V and 13 bases at J, with 15 bases between the two ends. This CDR3 is CASSAAHPFPLHF. The CDR3 DNA sequence: TGTGCCAGTAGTGCGGCCCACCCCTTTCCCCTCCACTTT.

Details on this clone: Other DNA sequences in the sample encode the same CDR3. V gene TRBV10-3 combines with J gene TRBJ1-5; D uncertain. The CDR3 is 14 residues long. V lost 3 bases, J lost 1 base, and 7 bases lay in between. CDR1 is ENHRY and CDR2 is SYGVKD in the germline V gene. CDR3 sequence reads: CAISDRGSNQPQHF. CDR3 nucleotide sequence: TGTGCCATCAGTGACCGAGGGAGCAATCAGCCCCAGCATTTT.

The rearrangement uses TRBV5-1 and TRBJ1-1; no clear D gene. V was clipped by 4 bases and J by 3 bases, with 13 bases between them. CDR3 length: 14 amino acids. The V gene's germline CDR1 is SGHRS and CDR2 YFSETQ. CDR3 in DNA: TGCGCCAGCAGCCGCGGGATTTCAGACACTGAAGCTTTCTTT. Translated, it gives CASSRGISDTEAFF.

The CDR3 loop reads CASSEGTTDTEAFF. CDR3 nucleotides: TGTGCCAGCAGTGAAGGGACAACGGACACTGAAGCTTTCTTT. The genes are TRBV2 and TRBJ1-1, with a possible D match to TRBD1 (5 bases). Trimming took off 1 base at V and 3 bases at J, with 9 bases between the two ends. The CDR3 extends over 14 amino acids. The V gene's germline CDR1 is SNHLY and CDR2 FYNNEI.

This chain uses TRBV9 with TRBJ2-7; TRBD1 matches 8 bases. The CDR3 contains 15 residues. The V segment lost 0 bases and the J segment 3 bases; nucleotides outside the gene matches: 5. The germline V gene has CDR1 SGDLS and CDR2 YYNGEE. The CDR3 loop is CASSVEAGGFYEQYF. The CDR3 DNA is TGTGCCAGCAGCGTAGAGGCAGGGGGCTTCTACGAGCAGTACTTC. The full variable domain, in which reference TRBV9 and TRBJ2-7 provide the parts outside the CDR3, is DSGVTQTPKHLITATGQRVTLRCSPRSGDLSVYWYQQSLDQGLQFLIQYYNGEERAKGNILERFSAQQFPDLHSELNLSSLELGDSALYFCASSVEAGGFYEQYFGPGTRLTVT.

This rearrangement joins TRBV15 to TRBJ1-6; no firm D call. V lost 0 bases and J lost 11, with 5 bases in between. This CDR3 spans 12 amino acids. From germline, CDR1 is LNHNV and CDR2 YYDKDF (reference sequence). Written as DNA, the CDR3 is TGTGCCACCAGCAGAGACGGGGCACCCCTCCACTTT. Amino acids: CATSRDGAPLHF.

This clone came up once. The V call is TRBV30, the J call TRBJ1-2, with unresolved D. The CDR3 runs to 13 residues. Deletions cut 0 bases from V and 6 bases from J, with 11 bases between. Looked up from germline, CDR1 is GTSNPN and CDR2 is SVGIG (reference sequence). CDR3 residues: CAWSVRRGDGYTF. CDR3 sequence (DNA): TGTGCCTGGAGTGTACGACGGGGAGATGGCTACACCTTC.

The CDR3 reads CASSLAAEVGYTF. The CDR3 coding sequence is TGTGCCAGCAGCTTAGCGGCGGAGGTCGGCTACACCTTC. This rearrangement joins TRBV7-2 to TRBJ1-2, with D uncertain. The CDR3 length is 13 residues. The V gene's germline CDR1 is SGHTA and CDR2 FQGNSA. The germline V and J ends were trimmed by 0 bases and 8 bases, with 10 bases remaining between them.

The DNA of the CDR3 is TGTGCCAGCAGCCAAGCAACTCATTTTAACACCGGGGAGCTGTTTTTT. As protein: CASSQATHFNTGELFF. V usage is TRBV3-1 (or the pseudogene TRBV3-2) and J usage is TRBJ2-2; D is unresolved. Trimming stripped 1 base from V and 2 bases from J, with 11 bases between. This CDR3 region has 16 residues. Germline assignment: CDR1 LGHDT and CDR2 YNNKEL (reference sequence).

The chain links TRBV14 to TRBJ2-2, with TRBD1 identical over 7 bases. The CDR3 contains 14 residues. V shed 3 bases, J shed 6 bases, and the junction held 4 bases outside the gene matches. Germline values: CDR1 SGHDN, CDR2 FVKESK. CDR3 bases: TGTGCCAGCAGCCAGCACCAGGGGGCCGGGGAGCTGTTTTTT. It translates to CASSQHQGAGELFF.

V and J are TRBV7-9 and TRBJ2-7; weak D call: TRBD2 (6 bases). Germline CDR1 reads SEHNR; CDR2 reads FQNEAQ (reference sequence). V shed 6 bases and J shed 0 bases, with 18 bases lying between them. The CDR3 consists of 16 residues. The CDR3: CASSLWGDVSSYEQYF. The CDR3 DNA reads as TGTGCCAGCAGTCTATGGGGGGACGTAAGCTCCTACGAGCAGTACTTC.

This clone was observed a single time. This chain connects TRBV27 to TRBJ1-1; TRBD1 might be the D (6 bases). The V gene lost 6 bases and the J gene lost 4 bases, with 12 bases spanning the gap. This CDR3 spans 13 amino acids. Per germline, CDR1 MNHEY and CDR2 SMNVEV (reference sequence). The CDR3 sequence is CASRLTGRTEAFF. Written as DNA, the CDR3 is TGTGCCAGCAGACTTACAGGGCGCACTGAAGCTTTCTTT.

This CDR3 is CATSAPGGGNQPQHF. CDR3 DNA: TGTGCCACCAGCGCTCCAGGGGGCGGCAATCAGCCCCAGCATTTT. V is TRBV15 and J is TRBJ1-5; TRBD1 aligns across 8 bases. After removal of 5 bases from V and 2 bases from J, the junction contained 5 bases not matched to a gene. The germline V gene has CDR1 LNHNV and CDR2 YYDKDF (reference sequence). The CDR3 has 15 residues. The full variable domain, in which reference TRBV15 and TRBJ1-5 provide the parts outside the CDR3, is DAMVIQNPRYQVTQFGKPVTLSCSQTLNHNVMYWYQQKSSQAPKLLFHYYDKDFNNEADTPDNFQSRRPNTSFCFLDIRSPGLGDTAMYLCATSAPGGGNQPQHFGDGTRLSIL.

The sample holds one count of this clone. This sequence joins TRBV5-1 and TRBJ1-6; possibly TRBD1 for D (6 bases). The CDR3 is made up of 15 amino acids. V was trimmed by 2 bases and J by 14 bases, leaving 20 bases between them. Germline V gene lookup returns CDR1 SGHRS and CDR2 YFSETQ. The CDR3 DNA sequence: TGCGCCAGCAGCTTATCCGGGACACCGGTCGAGGCCCTCCACTTT. Translating gives CASSLSGTPVEALHF.

The CDR3 DNA is TGTGCCAGCAGTTTGGGGACAGCGAACTATGGCTACACCTTC. This encodes CASSLGTANYGYTF. This chain connects TRBV6-6 to TRBJ1-2; TRBD1 matches at 7 bases. Germline CDR1 and CDR2: MNHNY and SVGAGI (reference sequence). V trimming: 4 bases; J trimming: 2 bases; junction bases outside the gene matches: 4. This CDR3 has 14 amino acids.

The CDR3 bases are TGTGCCAGCTCCCGGACAGGGTACACTGAAGCTTTCTTT. Encoded protein: CASSRTGYTEAFF. V and J are TRBV18 and TRBJ1-1; the match to TRBD1 covers 8 bases. The germline V gene encodes CDR1 KGHSH and CDR2 LQKENI. This CDR3 is 13 amino acids long. Germline trimming cut 6 bases from V and 3 bases from J; bases unmatched to any gene: 3. Full variable domain (rest looked up from reference TRBV18 and TRBJ1-1): NAGVMQNPRHLVRRRGQEARLRCSPMKGHSHVYWYRQLPEEGLKFMVYLQKENIIDESGMPKERFSAEFPKEGPSILRIQQVVRGDSAAYFCASSRTGYTEAFFGQGTRLTVV.

The chain couples TRBV5-1 to TRBJ1-6; D remains unclear. This CDR3 has 15 residues. V shed 0 bases and J shed 0 bases, with 4 bases lying between them. Germline V gene lookup returns CDR1 SGHRS and CDR2 YFSETQ. This CDR3 is CASSLGSSYNSPLHF. CDR3 bases: TGCGCCAGCAGCTTGGGGAGCTCCTATAATTCACCCCTCCACTTT. Looking up the rest from reference TRBV5-1 and TRBJ1-6 gives the full variable domain: KAGVTQTPRYLIKTRGQQVTLSCSPISGHRSVSWYQQTPGQGLQFLFEYFSETQRNKGNFPGRFSGRQFSNSRSEMNVSTLELGDSALYLCASSLGSSYNSPLHFGNGTRLTVT.

V is TRBV6-2 or TRBV6-3 and J is TRBJ2-7; 10 bases align to TRBD1. Germline CDR1 is MNHEY and CDR2 is SVGEGT. There are 15 residues in the CDR3. The V segment lost 2 bases and the J segment 2 bases; nucleotides outside the gene matches: 3. The CDR3 DNA is TGTGCCAGCAGTTACCTAGGACAGGGGGCCTACGAGCAGTACTTC. It codes for CASSYLGQGAYEQYF.

This chain links TRBV5-1 with TRBJ2-2, with TRBD1 identical over 7 bases. This CDR3 comprises 16 residues. Germline loops: CDR1 SGHRS, CDR2 YFSETQ. V was clipped by 5 bases and J by 4 bases; unmatched bases: 11. CDR3: CASSFFPGGGTGELFF. The CDR3, as DNA: TGCGCCAGCAGTTTTTTTCCAGGGGGTGGCACCGGGGAGCTGTTTTTT.